This T cell receptor (beta chain) was found in a study of T cell responses to AZD1222 COVID-19 vaccine. This clone was counted only a few times. Its antigen remains unidentified. Germline V gives CDR1 SGHVS, CDR2 FQNEAQ. The trim removed 4 bases at V and 1 base at J, leaving 6 bases unmatched. The CDR3 loop spans 16 amino acids. Broader study findings: Clonal diversity may have been underestimated, and the donors were mostly white British, with more females than males. The CD4 TCRs associated with vaccination extended across spike and predominated at 160-218 and 743-854.

Measured with immunoSEQ multiplex PCR; TCRdb has only the in-frame clones, and not every one. The top ten clones hold approximately 6.3% of a sample with over 25,000 clones, just under 80% of them seen once. The chain recombines TRBV7-8 with TRBJ2-7; 11 bases map to TRBD2. The receptor comes from an adult in good health. Sequences were derived from peripheral blood, sampled on day 0 of AZD1222 vaccination. CDR3 residues: CASSSARLAGSYEQYF. The CDR3 bases are TGTGCCAGCAGCTCCGCAAGACTAGCGGGGTCCTACGAGCAGTACTTC.